These 14 T cell receptor beta chains came from one sample sequenced in a study of blood T cell repertoires in COVID-19. TCRdb's copy holds only in-frame clones and misses some; the assay was immunoSEQ multiplex PCR. Among roughly 100,000 clones, about 85% were seen once, and the ten largest hold around 3.9%. The source material was peripheral blood. All receptors derive from a man aged 45-60 years with acute or convalescent COVID-19.

This chain joins TRBV2 and TRBJ2-1; tentative D call: TRBD2 (6 bases). Germline-derived CDR1 and CDR2 are SNHLY and FYNNEI. The germline V and J ends were trimmed by 7 bases and 12 bases, with 19 bases remaining between them. The CDR3 runs to 13 residues. As DNA, the CDR3 is TGTGCCAGCATTCTAGAGCGGGCGAGTGGGCAGTTCTTC. This codes for CASILERASGQFF.

The J gene is TRBJ2-3, the V gene TRBV6-1; no definite D call. Germline assignment: CDR1 MNHNS and CDR2 SASEGT. Trimming cost V 2 bases and J 3 bases, with 9 bases left between them. CDR3 length: 14 amino acids. This chain's CDR3 is CASSELIGTDTQYF. The CDR3 nucleotides read TGTGCCAGCAGTGAATTAATCGGGACAGATACGCAGTATTTT.

The rearrangement uses TRBV9 and TRBJ2-1, with D possibly matching TRBD2 (6 bases). V shed 4 bases and J shed 0 bases, with 14 bases lying between them. CDR1 and CDR2 (germline): SGDLS, YYNGEE. This CDR3 comprises 16 residues. The CDR3 DNA reads TGTGCCAGCAGCACCCAAGCGGGTCCCTCCTACAATGAGCAGTTCTTC. Protein product: CASSTQAGPSYNEQFF.

The chain couples TRBV6-5 to TRBJ2-2, with TRBD2 matching 8 bases. The CDR3 is made up of 15 amino acids. V lost 6 bases and J lost 5; bases outside the gene matches: 8. CDR1 is MNHEY and CDR2 is SVGAGI in the germline V gene. CDR3: CASRPSGRGTGELFF. Written as DNA, the CDR3 is TGTGCCAGCAGGCCGAGCGGGAGAGGGACCGGGGAGCTGTTTTTT.

The chain uses TRBV5-1 and TRBJ2-7, with 16 positions matching TRBD2. The V gene end was trimmed by 4 bases and the J gene end by 6 bases; junction bases not matched to a gene: 4. The germline V gene has CDR1 SGHRS and CDR2 YFSETQ. CDR3 length equals 15 residues. CDR3 in DNA: TGCGCCAGCAGCCAGGGACTAGCGGGAGGGAGCGAGCAGTACTTC. It translates to CASSQGLAGGSEQYF.

The chain carries TRBV5-1 and TRBJ2-1; TRBD2 aligns across 10 bases. V shed 0 bases, J shed 6 bases, and the junction held 9 bases outside the gene matches. Germline-derived CDR1 and CDR2 are SGHRS and YFSETQ. The CDR3 has 17 amino acids. CDR3 DNA: TGCGCCAGCAGCTTGGATCTAACTAGCGGGGTGGGCAATGAGCAGTTCTTC. Protein sequence: CASSLDLTSGVGNEQFF.

The chain employs TRBV5-1 and TRBJ1-2; 8 nucleotides line up with TRBD1. This CDR3 comprises 15 residues. The ends lost 4 bases at V and 6 bases at J; junction bases unmatched: 11. In germline, CDR1 is SGHRS, CDR2 YFSETQ. DNA of the CDR3: TGCGCCAGCAGCGGAGGACAGGGATCTATCAATGGCTACACCTTC. This codes for CASSGGQGSINGYTF.

This chain joins TRBV7-9 and TRBJ2-5; 11 nucleotides line up with TRBD2. This CDR3 contains 16 residues. CDR1 SEHNR and CDR2 FQNEAQ come from the germline V gene (reference sequence). Unmatched junction bases numbered 9, after V lost 5 bases and J lost 4 bases. The CDR3 spells CASSGYGGLAGETQYF. The DNA of the CDR3 is TGTGCCAGCAGCGGATACGGAGGACTAGCGGGAGAGACCCAGTACTTC.

The rearrangement uses TRBV2 and TRBJ1-3; possible D gene TRBD1, 5 bases. CDR1 is SNHLY, CDR2 FYNNEI, per germline. V was pared by 2 bases and J by 2 bases, with 7 bases between. The CDR3 has 14 residues. CDR3 coding DNA: TGTGCCAGCAGTGAATCAGGGCCTGGAAACACCATATATTTT. Amino acid sequence: CASSESGPGNTIYF.

V is TRBV6-5 and J is TRBJ2-2; possibly TRBD1 for D (5 bases). This CDR3 spans 14 amino acids. Germline lookup yields CDR1 MNHEY and CDR2 SVGAGI. V was trimmed by 0 bases and J by 7 bases, leaving 9 bases between them. In DNA, the CDR3 is TGTGCCAGCAGTTACTCTTCAGGGCACGGGGAGCTGTTTTTT. It specifies CASSYSSGHGELFF.

This clone has just a few counts. The J gene is TRBJ2-7, the V gene TRBV5-1; 8 bases match TRBD1. This CDR3 is built from 15 residues. Germline assignment: CDR1 SGHRS and CDR2 YFSETQ. The ends lost 4 bases at V and 4 bases at J; junction bases unmatched: 10. This CDR3 reads CASSQTGVLLYEQYF. CDR3 nucleotide sequence: TGCGCCAGCAGCCAGACAGGGGTTCTTCTTTACGAGCAGTACTTC.

The CDR3 DNA sequence: TGTGCCAGCAGTTACGACCTAGCGGGGGGCGCCTACGAGCAGTACTTC. Translated, it gives CASSYDLAGGAYEQYF. V usage is TRBV6-5 and J usage is TRBJ2-7; 11 bases fit TRBD2. Per germline, CDR1 MNHEY and CDR2 SVGAGI. V trimming: 2 bases; J trimming: 2 bases; junction bases outside the gene matches: 5. The CDR3 covers 16 residues.

J is TRBJ1-5 and V is TRBV28; D unclear. From germline, CDR1 is MDHEN and CDR2 SYDVKM. This CDR3 is built from 17 residues. The V and J ends lost 6 bases and 4 bases respectively, with 22 bases between them. CDR3: CASSPTQNSVQNQPQHF. The CDR3 DNA is TGTGCCAGCAGCCCCACCCAGAATTCCGTCCAAAATCAGCCCCAGCATTTT.

V gene TRBV7-8 combines with J gene TRBJ2-1; D uncertain. CDR1 SGHVS and CDR2 FQNEAQ come from the germline V gene. CDR3 size: 13 residues. The V end was cut by 3 bases, the J end by 5 bases, with 8 bases between. In DNA form, the CDR3 reads TGTGCCAGCAGCTTTACAGCAGACAATGAGCAGTTCTTC. Amino acids: CASSFTADNEQFF.